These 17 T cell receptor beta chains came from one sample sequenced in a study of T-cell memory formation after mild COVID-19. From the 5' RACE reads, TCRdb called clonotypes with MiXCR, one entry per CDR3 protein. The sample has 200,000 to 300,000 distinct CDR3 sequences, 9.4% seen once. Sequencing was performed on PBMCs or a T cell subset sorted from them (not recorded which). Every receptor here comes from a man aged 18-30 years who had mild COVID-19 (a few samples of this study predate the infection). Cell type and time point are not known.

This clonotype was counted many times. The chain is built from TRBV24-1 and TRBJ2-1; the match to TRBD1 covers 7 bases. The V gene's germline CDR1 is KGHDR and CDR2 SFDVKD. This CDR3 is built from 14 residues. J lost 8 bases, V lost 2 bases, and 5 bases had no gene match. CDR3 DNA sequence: TGTGCCACCAGTGATTCGACAGGGTTCGATGAGCAGTTCTTC. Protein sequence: CATSDSTGFDEQFF.

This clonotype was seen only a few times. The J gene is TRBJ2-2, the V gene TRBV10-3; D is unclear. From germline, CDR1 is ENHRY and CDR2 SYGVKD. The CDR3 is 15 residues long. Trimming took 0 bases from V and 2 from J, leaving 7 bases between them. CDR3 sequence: CAISESPLNTGELFF. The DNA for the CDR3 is TGTGCCATCAGTGAGTCTCCACTAAACACCGGGGAGCTGTTTTTT.

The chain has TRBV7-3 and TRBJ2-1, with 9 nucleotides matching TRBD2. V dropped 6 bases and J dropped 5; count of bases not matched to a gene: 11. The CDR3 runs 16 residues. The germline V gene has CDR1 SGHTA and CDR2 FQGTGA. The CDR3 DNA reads TGTGCCAGCAGTTGGACCAGCGGGGGGCTTAACAATGAGCAGTTCTTC. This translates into CASSWTSGGLNNEQFF.

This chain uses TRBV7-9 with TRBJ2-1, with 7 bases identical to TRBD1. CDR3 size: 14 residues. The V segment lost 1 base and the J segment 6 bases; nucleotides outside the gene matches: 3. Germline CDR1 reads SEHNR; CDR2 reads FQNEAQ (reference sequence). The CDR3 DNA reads TGTGCCAGCAGCTTAGTTAGGGGGCCCAATGAGCAGTTCTTC. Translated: CASSLVRGPNEQFF.

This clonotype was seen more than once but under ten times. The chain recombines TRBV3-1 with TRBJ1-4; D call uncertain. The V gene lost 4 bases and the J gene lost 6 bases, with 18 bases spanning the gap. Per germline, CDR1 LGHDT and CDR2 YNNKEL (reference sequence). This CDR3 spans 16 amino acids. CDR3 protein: CASSPGPGSPDEKLFF. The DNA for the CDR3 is TGTGCCAGCAGCCCGGGTCCCGGTAGCCCCGATGAAAAACTGTTTTTT.

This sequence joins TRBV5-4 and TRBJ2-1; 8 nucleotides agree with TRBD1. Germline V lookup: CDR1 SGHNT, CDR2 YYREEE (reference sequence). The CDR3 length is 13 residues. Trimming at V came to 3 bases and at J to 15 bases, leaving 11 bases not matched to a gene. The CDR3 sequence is CASSWYGQGIPFF. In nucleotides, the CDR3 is TGTGCCAGCAGCTGGTACGGACAGGGTATCCCGTTCTTC.

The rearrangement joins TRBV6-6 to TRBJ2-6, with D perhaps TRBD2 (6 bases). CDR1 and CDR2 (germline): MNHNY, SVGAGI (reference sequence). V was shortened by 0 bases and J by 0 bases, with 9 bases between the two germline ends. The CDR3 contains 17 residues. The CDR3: CASSYSYGGSGANVLTF. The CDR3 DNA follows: TGTGCCAGCAGTTACTCTTACGGGGGCTCTGGGGCCAACGTCCTGACTTTC.

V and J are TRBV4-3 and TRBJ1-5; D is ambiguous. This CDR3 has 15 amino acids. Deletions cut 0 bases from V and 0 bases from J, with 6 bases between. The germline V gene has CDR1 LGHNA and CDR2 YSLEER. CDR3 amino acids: CASSQDASSNQPQHF. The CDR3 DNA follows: TGCGCCAGCAGCCAAGATGCCAGTAGCAATCAGCCCCAGCATTTT.

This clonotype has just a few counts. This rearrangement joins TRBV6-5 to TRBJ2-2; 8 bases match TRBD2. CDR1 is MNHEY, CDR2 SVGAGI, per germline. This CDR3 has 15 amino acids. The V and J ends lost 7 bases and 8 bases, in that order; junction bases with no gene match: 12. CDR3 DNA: TGTGCCAGCAATAAGAGGACTAGCTCCGGAGGGGAGCTGTTTTTT. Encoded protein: CASNKRTSSGGELFF.

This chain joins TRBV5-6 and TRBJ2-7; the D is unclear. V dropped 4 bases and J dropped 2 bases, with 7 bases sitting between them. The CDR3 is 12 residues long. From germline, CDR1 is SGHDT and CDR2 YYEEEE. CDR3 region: CASSTGPYEQYF. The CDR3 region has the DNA TGTGCCAGCAGCACGGGCCCCTACGAGCAGTACTTC.

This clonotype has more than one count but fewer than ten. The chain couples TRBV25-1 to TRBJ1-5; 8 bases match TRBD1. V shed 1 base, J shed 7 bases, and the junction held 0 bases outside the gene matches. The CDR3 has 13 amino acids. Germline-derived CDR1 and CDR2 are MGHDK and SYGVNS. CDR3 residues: CASSEWTGQPQHF. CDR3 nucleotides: TGTGCCAGCAGTGAATGGACAGGGCAGCCCCAGCATTTT.

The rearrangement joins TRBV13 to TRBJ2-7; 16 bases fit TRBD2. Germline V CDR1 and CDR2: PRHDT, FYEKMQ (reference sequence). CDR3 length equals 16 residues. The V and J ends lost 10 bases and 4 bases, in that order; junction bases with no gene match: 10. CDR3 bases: TGTGCCACCGAGGGACTAGCGGGGGGGCGGTCGTACGAGCAGTACTTC. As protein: CATEGLAGGRSYEQYF. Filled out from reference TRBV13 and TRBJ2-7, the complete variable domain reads AAGVIQSPRHLIKEKRETATLKCYPIPRHDTVYWYQQGPGQDPQFLISFYEKMQSDKGSIPDRFSAQQFSDYHSELNMSSLELGDSALYFCATEGLAGGRSYEQYFGPGTRLTVT.

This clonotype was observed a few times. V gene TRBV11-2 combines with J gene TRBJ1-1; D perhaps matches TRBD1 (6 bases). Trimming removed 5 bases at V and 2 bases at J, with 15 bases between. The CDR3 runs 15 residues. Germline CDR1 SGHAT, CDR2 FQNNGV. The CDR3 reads CASSNPGVDNTEAFF. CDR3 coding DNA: TGTGCCAGCAGCAACCCAGGGGTTGACAACACTGAAGCTTTCTTT.

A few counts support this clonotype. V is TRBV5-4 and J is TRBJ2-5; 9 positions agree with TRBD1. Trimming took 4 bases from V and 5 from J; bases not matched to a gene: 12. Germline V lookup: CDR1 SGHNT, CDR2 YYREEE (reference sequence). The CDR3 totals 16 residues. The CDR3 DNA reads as TGTGCCAGCAGCCCCTCCACAGGGGGCGGTTGGGAGACCCAGTACTTC. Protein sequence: CASSPSTGGGWETQYF.

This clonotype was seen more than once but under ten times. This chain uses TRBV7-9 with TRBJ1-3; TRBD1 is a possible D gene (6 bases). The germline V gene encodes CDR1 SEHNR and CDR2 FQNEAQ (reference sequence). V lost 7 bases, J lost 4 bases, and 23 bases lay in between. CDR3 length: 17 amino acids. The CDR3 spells CASNPESWGARGNTIYF. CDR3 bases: TGTGCCAGCAACCCAGAGAGCTGGGGGGCGCGAGGAAACACCATATATTTT.

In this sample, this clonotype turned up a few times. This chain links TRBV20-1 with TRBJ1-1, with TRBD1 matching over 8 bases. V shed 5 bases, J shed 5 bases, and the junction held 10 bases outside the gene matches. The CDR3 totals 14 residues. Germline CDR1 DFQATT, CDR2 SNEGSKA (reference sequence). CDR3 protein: CSALGQGGRTEAFF. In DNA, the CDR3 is TGCAGTGCTCTCGGACAGGGAGGTAGGACTGAAGCTTTCTTT.

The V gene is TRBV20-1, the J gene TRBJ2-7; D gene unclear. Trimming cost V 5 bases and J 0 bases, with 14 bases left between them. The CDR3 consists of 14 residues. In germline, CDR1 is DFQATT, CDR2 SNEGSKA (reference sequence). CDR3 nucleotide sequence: TGCAGTGCTGTCAGAGACCTAAGCTCCTACGAGCAGTACTTC. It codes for CSAVRDLSSYEQYF.